The clone carrying this TCR beta chain has only a few counts. The antigen is not known. The germline V gene has CDR1 SGHTA and CDR2 FQGNSA. CDR3 length equals 16 residues. With V trimmed by 4 bases and J by 5 bases, 10 bases remained unmatched. Expressed TCRB transcripts were sequenced after all isolated RNA was converted to cDNA. The table came from immunoSEQ multiplex PCR; TCRdb's copy has only in-frame clones and leaves some out. This table has roughly 140,000 clones, roughly 50% appearing once. These data come from a study of beta chain features in type 1 diabetes. Regarding the study as a whole: Any HLA-type effect on TCRB rearrangement remained unresolved here.

The purity of all sorted populations exceeded 98%. This receptor was obtained from a man aged 18 to 30 in good health. The rearrangement joins TRBV7-2 to TRBJ2-4; 8 bases are a match to TRBD2. Source material: Tregs from blood. The CDR3 loop reads CASSSAAGAGQNIQYF. CDR3 coding DNA: TGTGCCAGCAGCTCCGCAGCGGGGGCGGGGCAAAACATTCAGTACTTC.